This paragraph reports one T cell receptor beta chain. Its matching antigen is unknown. This entry belongs to a study of cytomegalovirus exposure and HLA in healthy donors. Study background: An early release of data contained about 85 million unique TCRs, which came from HLA-typed donors.

General study findings and limits: A later analysis found most CMV-associated TCR beta chains apparently HLA-restricted. The study put some 160 TCR beta chains on its list as cytomegalovirus-associated. The analysis excluded some indistinguishable V segments, including TRBV6-2 and TRBV6-3.

With 8 bases clipped from V and 4 bases from J, the junction kept 7 bases outside the gene matches. Germline CDR1 is MDHEN and CDR2 is SYDVKM. The CDR3 is 14 residues long. The study ran its PCR with 60 Vbeta and 13 Jbeta primers. Profiled with immunoSEQ multiplex PCR; TCRdb holds only in-frame clones, not every one. The table includes about 190,000 clones, over 70% detected once. This receptor was obtained from a young man in good health and CMV-seronegative. The chain recombines TRBV28 with TRBJ1-4; the match to TRBD1 covers 7 bases. The sample consisted of PBMCs. CDR3 DNA: TGTGCCAGCGTACCCCGGGACAGTAATGAAAAACTGTTTTTT. Translation gives CASVPRDSNEKLFF.